These 30 T cell receptor beta chains came from one sample sequenced in a study of OX40 agonist ivuxolimab in advanced cancers. Using immunoSEQ multiplex PCR, the repertoire was profiled, and TCRdb retains in-frame clones only, with some absent. The sample consists of 45,000 to 60,000 clones, 90% to 95% of them appearing once. The source was CD4+ or CD8+ T cells sorted from blood, collected in a trial of the OX40 agonist ivuxolimab. These TCRs come from an adult with an advanced solid tumor such as melanoma, head and neck, liver or kidney cancer.

The rearrangement uses TRBV4-2 and TRBJ2-7; TRBD2 might be the D (5 bases). Germline V lookup: CDR1 LGHNA, CDR2 YNFKEQ. The CDR3 spans 16 residues. V lost 3 bases and J lost 7, with 22 bases in between. The CDR3 loop is CASSHNNKGLLGEQYF. CDR3 bases: TGTGCCAGCAGCCACAATAATAAAGGACTCCTCGGGGAGCAGTACTTC.

In this sample, this clone turned up once. The chain employs TRBV9 and TRBJ2-3; D possibly corresponds to TRBD1 (5 bases). V shed 0 bases and J shed 3 bases, with 14 bases lying between them. The CDR3 totals 16 residues. The germline V gene encodes CDR1 SGDLS and CDR2 YYNGEE. CDR3 nucleotide sequence: TGTGCCAGCAGCGTAGCTCAAGAGCCAGGGACAGATACGCAGTATTTT. Its protein product is CASSVAQEPGTDTQYF.

The rearrangement uses TRBV27 and TRBJ2-3, with 11 bases lining up with TRBD2. The germline V gene has CDR1 MNHEY and CDR2 SMNVEV (reference sequence). The CDR3 spans 18 residues. Losses at the gene ends were 4 bases for V and 5 bases for J; bases not matched to a gene: 14. Here the CDR3 reads CASSSRSNLAGGQDTQYF. CDR3 in DNA: TGTGCCAGCAGTTCTCGCTCTAATCTAGCGGGAGGTCAAGATACGCAGTATTTT.

The V call is TRBV9, the J call TRBJ1-4, with D maybe TRBD1 (5 bases). CDR1 and CDR2 (germline): SGDLS, YYNGEE. The CDR3 sequence is 15 residues long. V was clipped by 3 bases and J by 8 bases, with 17 bases between them. The CDR3, as DNA: TGTGCCAGCAGCGAAAACAGCGACCCAGGGGAAAAACTGTTTTTT. Protein: CASSENSDPGEKLFF.

CDR3 DNA sequence: TGTGCCAGCAGCTCCCTCCTAGCGGGAGCAGGGAATGAGCAGTTCTTC. Amino acid sequence: CASSSLLAGAGNEQFF. The rearrangement uses TRBV7-9 and TRBJ2-1; TRBD2 matches at 10 bases. Germline V gene sequence: CDR1 SEHNR, CDR2 FQNEAQ (reference sequence). This CDR3 has 16 residues. V lost 4 bases and J lost 7; bases outside the gene matches: 10.

The chain carries TRBV5-4 and TRBJ2-1; D tentatively reads TRBD1 or TRBD2 (5 bases each). V lost 3 bases, J lost 2 bases, and 15 bases lay in between. The CDR3 covers 16 residues. Germline V gene data show CDR1 as SGHNT and CDR2 as YYREEE (reference sequence). Written as DNA, the CDR3 is TGTGCCAGCAGCTCCGGGACCATACTACCCTACAATGAGCAGTTCTTC. The encoded protein is CASSSGTILPYNEQFF.

The genes are TRBV27 and TRBJ2-5; no definite D call. The CDR3 consists of 14 residues. CDR1 MNHEY and CDR2 SMNVEV come from the germline V gene (reference sequence). V was clipped by 4 bases and J by 4 bases, with 13 bases between them. The DNA for the CDR3 is TGTGCCAGCAGTTGGAATCAAGGCCTAGAGACCCAGTACTTC. It specifies CASSWNQGLETQYF.

CDR3 amino acids: CASSVSLLDTQYF. For the CDR3, the DNA is TGTGCCAGTAGTGTGTCCCTTCTAGATACGCAGTATTTT. The chain has TRBV19 and TRBJ2-3, with D uncertain. Trimming cost V 5 bases and J 5 bases, with 11 bases left between them. The CDR3 runs 13 residues. Germline V gene lookup returns CDR1 LNHDA and CDR2 SQIVND (reference sequence). Full variable domain (rest looked up from reference TRBV19 and TRBJ2-3): DGGITQSPKYLFRKEGQNVTLSCEQNLNHDAMYWYRQDPGQGLRLIYYSQIVNDFQKGDIAEGYSVSREKKESFPLTVTSAQKNPTAFYLCASSVSLLDTQYFGPGTRLTVL.

V usage is TRBV28 and J usage is TRBJ2-7; a possible D gene is TRBD1 (6 bases). Germline V gene lookup returns CDR1 MDHEN and CDR2 SYDVKM. V was clipped by 1 base and J by 4 bases, with 29 bases between them. The CDR3 consists of 20 residues. The CDR3 DNA sequence: TGTGCCAGCAGTTTATATCGTATAAAACTACCTCGGGACAAGCCATACGAGCAGTACTTC. This translates into CASSLYRIKLPRDKPYEQYF.

V and J are TRBV30 and TRBJ2-7; D uncertain. V was cut by 0 bases and J by 7 bases, with 10 bases left in between. CDR1 and CDR2 from the germline V gene are GTSNPN and SVGIG (reference sequence). The CDR3 totals 12 residues. The CDR3 coding sequence is TGTGCCTGGAGTGTAACTGACACGGAGCAGTACTTC. It specifies CAWSVTDTEQYF.

This CDR3 reads CASSPRGGISYNEQFF. The CDR3 region has the DNA TGTGCCAGCAGCCCCAGAGGGGGCATATCCTACAATGAGCAGTTCTTC. The chain carries TRBV14 and TRBJ2-1; TRBD1 agrees at 7 bases. V dropped 4 bases and J dropped 1; count of bases not matched to a gene: 7. The CDR3 spans 16 residues. Germline assignment: CDR1 SGHDN and CDR2 FVKESK.

Only a few counts were recorded for this clone. The genes are TRBV6-4 and TRBJ2-3; the match to TRBD2 covers 9 bases. Per germline, CDR1 MRHNA and CDR2 SNTAGT. The V gene end was trimmed by 0 bases and the J gene end by 4 bases; junction bases not matched to a gene: 2. This CDR3 contains 15 residues. CDR3: CASSDSAGGPDTQYF. The CDR3 region has the DNA TGTGCCAGCAGTGACTCTGCGGGAGGGCCAGATACGCAGTATTTT.

The chain carries TRBV2 and TRBJ2-3; the match to TRBD2 covers 10 bases. The germline CDR1 and CDR2 sequences are SNHLY and FYNNEI. The CDR3 covers 19 residues. V lost 3 bases and J lost 4; bases outside the gene matches: 16. In nucleotides, the CDR3 is TGTGCCAGCAGTGACCACCGCTTCGGGGCTAGCGGGAGCCCAGATACGCAGTATTTT. Translation gives CASSDHRFGASGSPDTQYF.

This chain links TRBV7-9 with TRBJ2-7; 8 bases map to TRBD2. This CDR3 contains 17 residues. Germline assignment: CDR1 SEHNR and CDR2 FQNEAQ (reference sequence). Losses at the gene ends were 8 bases for V and 5 bases for J; bases not matched to a gene: 20. The CDR3 nucleotides are TGTGCCAGCCAGACCTCGGAGGGACTAGGCCCCCCGGACGAGCAGTACTTC. Translating gives CASQTSEGLGPPDEQYF.

This chain joins TRBV9 and TRBJ2-3, with 7 positions matching TRBD2. The V gene end was trimmed by 7 bases and the J gene end by 3 bases; junction bases not matched to a gene: 17. The CDR3 runs 17 residues. From germline, CDR1 is SGDLS and CDR2 YYNGEE. CDR3 in DNA: TGTGCCAGCTCCGTGGGAGCGGGACCTACACCTACAGATACGCAGTATTTT. This translates into CASSVGAGPTPTDTQYF.

The V call is TRBV10-3, the J call TRBJ2-5; 11 bases match TRBD2. Losses at the gene ends were 2 bases for V and 5 bases for J; bases not matched to a gene: 7. This CDR3 region has 16 residues. CDR1 and CDR2 (germline): ENHRY, SYGVKD. The CDR3 DNA follows: TGTGCCATCAGTGAGGGGGTAGCGGGAGGGAAGGAGACCCAGTACTTC. Its translation is CAISEGVAGGKETQYF.

The rearrangement joins TRBV28 to TRBJ2-2, with unresolved D. Trimming left V 10 bases short and J 6 bases short, with 12 bases between. The CDR3 consists of 12 residues. The germline CDR1 and CDR2 sequences are MDHEN and SYDVKM. The CDR3 is CATGPGSGELFF. CDR3 coding DNA: TGTGCCACCGGGCCAGGCTCCGGGGAGCTGTTTTTT.

V gene TRBV27 combines with J gene TRBJ2-1, with D maybe TRBD2 (6 bases). The germline V and J ends were trimmed by 3 bases and 7 bases, with 13 bases remaining between them. The germline V gene has CDR1 MNHEY and CDR2 SMNVEV (reference sequence). This CDR3 has 14 residues. The CDR3 DNA is TGTGCCAGCAGTTTTGGGGGACTTTCGAATGAGCAGTTCTTC. Translated, it gives CASSFGGLSNEQFF.

The rearrangement links TRBV28 to TRBJ2-3; 12 nucleotides line up with TRBD2. Per the germline V gene, CDR1 is MDHEN and CDR2 is SYDVKM. The CDR3 loop spans 16 amino acids. The V segment lost 1 base and the J segment 4 bases; nucleotides outside the gene matches: 3. The CDR3 nucleotides read TGTGCCAGCAGTTTATCGCTAGCGGGAGGGCCAGATACGCAGTATTTT. Residues: CASSLSLAGGPDTQYF.

The chain combines TRBV10-3 with TRBJ2-3; 8 bases align to TRBD2. Looked up from germline, CDR1 is ENHRY and CDR2 is SYGVKD. The CDR3 is made up of 15 amino acids. V gave up 8 bases and J gave up 0 bases; unmatched junction bases: 7. CDR3 loop: CAIRLSGTSTDTQYF. Here the CDR3 DNA reads TGTGCCATCCGTCTTAGCGGGACTAGCACAGATACGCAGTATTTT.

The chain carries TRBV28 and TRBJ2-4; 9 bases are shared with TRBD2. The CDR3 covers 17 residues. CDR1 MDHEN and CDR2 SYDVKM come from the germline V gene. V lost 3 bases to trimming and J lost 0 bases; unmatched junction nucleotides: 6. CDR3 in amino acids: CASSFMSGRTAKNIQYF. CDR3 DNA: TGTGCCAGCAGTTTTATGAGCGGGAGGACAGCCAAAAACATTCAGTACTTC.

The chain employs TRBV7-8 and TRBJ2-7, with D unresolved. This CDR3 has 11 residues. CDR1 and CDR2 from the germline V gene are SGHVS and FQNEAQ. Trimming shortened V by 2 bases and J by 6 bases, and 5 bases separated the two germline ends. The CDR3 DNA is TGTGCCAGCAGCTTAAACTTCGAGCAGTACTTC. This translates into CASSLNFEQYF.

The rearrangement uses TRBV19 and TRBJ2-7; 9 bases align to TRBD1. This CDR3 is built from 18 residues. The germline CDR1 and CDR2 sequences are LNHDA and SQIVND (reference sequence). Losses at the gene ends were 6 bases for V and 3 bases for J; bases not matched to a gene: 18. The CDR3 loop reads CASSSRDRAVSGGYEQYF. For the CDR3, the DNA is TGTGCCAGTAGCTCCCGGGACAGGGCCGTTTCGGGGGGCTACGAGCAGTACTTC.

The rearrangement uses TRBV19 and TRBJ2-2; D is unresolved. From germline, CDR1 is LNHDA and CDR2 SQIVND (reference sequence). Deletions cut 5 bases from V and 5 bases from J, with 6 bases between. This CDR3 is 12 amino acids long. The CDR3 region is CASSQRTGELFF. The CDR3 nucleotides are TGTGCCAGTAGTCAACGGACCGGGGAGCTGTTTTTT.

This chain connects TRBV29-1 to TRBJ2-6, with D perhaps matching TRBD2 (6 bases). V was shortened by 6 bases and J by 1 base, with 19 bases between the two germline ends. The CDR3 totals 17 residues. In germline, CDR1 is SQVTM, CDR2 ANQGSEA. CDR3 residues: CSVRDFDFDSGANVLTF. The CDR3 DNA follows: TGCAGCGTGAGGGACTTTGATTTCGATTCTGGGGCCAACGTCCTGACTTTC. Together with reference TRBV29-1 and TRBJ2-6, the CDR3 gives the full variable domain: SAVISQKPSRDICQRGTSLTIQCQVDSQVTMMFWYRQQPGQSLTLIATANQGSEATYESGFVIDKFPISRPNLTFSTLTVSNMSPEDSSIYLCSVRDFDFDSGANVLTFGAGSRLTVL.

The genes are TRBV28 and TRBJ2-2, with 11 nucleotides matching TRBD2. This CDR3 region has 14 residues. Germline V gives CDR1 MDHEN, CDR2 SYDVKM. V was pared by 6 bases and J by 3 bases, with 0 bases of the junction left unmatched. This CDR3 reads CASRGLADTGELFF. As DNA, the CDR3 is TGTGCCAGCAGGGGACTAGCGGACACCGGGGAGCTGTTTTTT. The variable domain in full, completed from reference TRBV28 and TRBJ2-2, reads DVKVTQSSRYLVKRTGEKVFLECVQDMDHENMFWYRQDPGLGLRLIYFSYDVKMKEKGDIPEGYSVSREKKERFSLILESASTNQTSMYLCASRGLADTGELFFGEGSRLTVL.

This chain connects TRBV30 to TRBJ2-7, with D perhaps TRBD1 or TRBD2 (5 bases each). Germline CDR1 reads GTSNPN; CDR2 reads SVGIG (reference sequence). The CDR3 extends over 13 amino acids. The V end lost 2 bases, the J end lost 3 bases, and 11 bases lay between the germline ends. CDR3 nucleotide sequence: TGTGCCTGGAGTCTTGGGACGGGCTACGAGCAGTACTTC. Translated: CAWSLGTGYEQYF. The full variable domain, its missing parts supplied by reference TRBV30 and TRBJ2-7, is SQTIHQWPATLVQPVGSPLSLECTVEGTSNPNLYWYRQAAGRGLQLLFYSVGIGQISSEVPQNLSASRPQDRQFILSSKKLLLSDSGFYLCAWSLGTGYEQYFGPGTRLTVT.

V is TRBV14 and J is TRBJ2-7; D remains ambiguous. The CDR3 is 10 residues long. The V gene lost 5 bases and the J gene lost 7 bases, with 6 bases spanning the gap. The germline V gene encodes CDR1 SGHDN and CDR2 FVKESK. CDR3 sequence (DNA): TGTGCCAGCAGCGGAGCGGAGCAGTACTTC. It encodes CASSGAEQYF.

The rearrangement uses TRBV6-5 and TRBJ2-2; 10 bases match TRBD2. The CDR3 loop spans 15 amino acids. Trimming removed 5 bases from V and 6 bases from J; junction bases left unmatched: 6. Germline V gene data show CDR1 as MNHEY and CDR2 as SVGAGI. The CDR3 is CASSSPGTSAGELFF. DNA for the CDR3: TGTGCCAGCAGTAGTCCCGGGACTAGCGCCGGGGAGCTGTTTTTT.

V and J are TRBV7-9 and TRBJ2-7, with TRBD1 matching 8 bases. In germline, CDR1 is SEHNR, CDR2 FQNEAQ (reference sequence). This CDR3 contains 15 residues. The V segment lost 5 bases and the J segment 0 bases; nucleotides outside the gene matches: 6. This CDR3 reads CASSARQGISYEQYF. In DNA form, the CDR3 reads TGTGCCAGCAGCGCGAGACAGGGGATCTCCTACGAGCAGTACTTC.